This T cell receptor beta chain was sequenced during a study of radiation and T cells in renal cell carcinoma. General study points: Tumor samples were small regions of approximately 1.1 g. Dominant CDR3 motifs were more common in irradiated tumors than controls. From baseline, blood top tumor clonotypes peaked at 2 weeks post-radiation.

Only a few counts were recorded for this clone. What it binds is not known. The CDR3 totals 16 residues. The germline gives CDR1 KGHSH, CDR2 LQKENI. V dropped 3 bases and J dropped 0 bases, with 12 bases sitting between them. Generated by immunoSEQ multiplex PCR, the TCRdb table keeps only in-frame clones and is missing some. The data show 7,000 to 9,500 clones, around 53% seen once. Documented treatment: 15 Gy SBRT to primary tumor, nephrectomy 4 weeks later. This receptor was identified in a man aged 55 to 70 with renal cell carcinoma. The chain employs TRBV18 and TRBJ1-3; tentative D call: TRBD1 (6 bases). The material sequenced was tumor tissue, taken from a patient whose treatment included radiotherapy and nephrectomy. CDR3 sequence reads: CASSPTTGTSGNTIYF. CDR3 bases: TGTGCCAGCTCACCCACAACAGGGACCTCTGGAAACACCATATATTTT.